The 32 T cell receptor beta chains listed next were all sequenced from one sample in a study of technical replicates of blood from a few donors. The data were produced by immunoSEQ multiplex PCR, yet TCRdb's version contains in-frame clones alone and is incomplete. This table holds some 82,000 clones, approximately 97% found once. The source material was T cells isolated from PBMCs. Every receptor here comes from a human donor in good health.

J is TRBJ2-1 and V is TRBV27, with 8 bases identical to TRBD2. The junction had 9 bases not matched to a gene; V was cut back by 10 bases and J by 4 bases. The CDR3 length is 14 residues. Germline CDR1 is MNHEY and CDR2 is SMNVEV (reference sequence). In DNA, the CDR3 is TGTGCCACCTCGACGGGGGGGCCATACAATGAGCAGTTCTTC. It encodes CATSTGGPYNEQFF.

The genes are TRBV2 and TRBJ2-5, with a possible D match to TRBD1 (6 bases). Germline-derived CDR1 and CDR2 are SNHLY and FYNNEI. Trimming pared 8 bases from V and 2 bases from J, leaving 15 bases between. The CDR3 has 14 amino acids. DNA for the CDR3: TGTGCCAGCGGGGGCAGGGGTCCTCAAGAGACCCAGTACTTC. It specifies CASGGRGPQETQYF.

The genes are TRBV5-1 and TRBJ2-3; tentatively, D is TRBD2 (6 bases). V lost 2 bases and J 2 bases, leaving 12 bases between the germline ends. This CDR3 contains 15 residues. CDR1 SGHRS and CDR2 YFSETQ come from the germline V gene. The CDR3 is CASSFASVVTDTQYF. Written as DNA, the CDR3 is TGCGCCAGCAGCTTCGCTAGCGTAGTCACAGATACGCAGTATTTT.

V and J are TRBV27 and TRBJ2-2; 9 nucleotides agree with TRBD1. The V gene end was trimmed by 3 bases and the J gene end by 4 bases; junction bases not matched to a gene: 6. The CDR3 sequence is 16 residues long. The V gene's germline CDR1 is MNHEY and CDR2 SMNVEV (reference sequence). The CDR3 bases are TGTGCCAGCAGTTTCCAGACAGGGGGTGGCACCGGGGAGCTGTTTTTT. It encodes CASSFQTGGGTGELFF.

The chain links TRBV27 to TRBJ2-1, with 15 bases aligning to TRBD2. The CDR3 contains 18 residues. Germline V lookup: CDR1 MNHEY, CDR2 SMNVEV (reference sequence). V was clipped by 4 bases and J by 7 bases; unmatched bases: 11. CDR3 DNA: TGTGCCAGCAGTTCCCGCGGACTAGCGGGAGGGGCCGGGAATGAGCAGTTCTTC. Protein product: CASSSRGLAGGAGNEQFF.

CDR3 DNA: TGCGCCAGCAGCTTGACAGGGGGCGGTGAAAAACTGTTTTTT. Its protein is CASSLTGGGEKLFF. The rearrangement uses TRBV5-1 and TRBJ1-4; TRBD1 aligns across 9 bases. Germline CDR1 is SGHRS and CDR2 is YFSETQ. The length of the CDR3 is 14 residues. With 1 base clipped from V and 7 bases from J, the junction kept 2 bases outside the gene matches.

The J gene is TRBJ1-1, the V gene TRBV4-2; TRBD1 agrees at 7 bases. Germline CDR1 and CDR2: LGHNA and YNFKEQ. Trimming took 1 base from V and 4 from J; bases not matched to a gene: 9. The CDR3 contains 16 residues. CDR3 DNA: TGTGCCAGCAGCCAAGGTGCGAACAGGGGATTCACTGAAGCTTTCTTT. Protein: CASSQGANRGFTEAFF.

The genes are TRBV5-1 and TRBJ2-1, with 7 bases matching TRBD2. This CDR3 region has 15 residues. V was pared by 8 bases and J by 4 bases, with 12 bases of the junction left unmatched. The germline V gene encodes CDR1 SGHRS and CDR2 YFSETQ. Written as DNA, the CDR3 is TGCGCCAGTAACCCTGCGGGGGTTCAGTACAATGAGCAGTTCTTC. Protein sequence: CASNPAGVQYNEQFF.

V usage is TRBV4-1 and J usage is TRBJ1-1; 8 nucleotides match TRBD1. V was clipped by 0 bases and J by 1 base; unmatched bases: 1. CDR1 is MGHRA, CDR2 YSYEKL, per germline. CDR3 size: 15 residues. The CDR3 protein is CASSQEQGENTEAFF. The CDR3 DNA sequence: TGCGCCAGCAGCCAAGAACAGGGGGAGAACACTGAAGCTTTCTTT.

The CDR3 nucleotides are TGTGCCAGCCCACGGACTAGCTCGGGAGTTGGAGTCAATGAGCAGTTCTTC. Amino acids: CASPRTSSGVGVNEQFF. The rearrangement uses TRBV2 and TRBJ2-1; 8 bases align to TRBD2. Germline-derived CDR1 and CDR2 are SNHLY and FYNNEI. After removal of 8 bases from V and 6 bases from J, the junction contained 18 bases not matched to a gene. The CDR3 extends over 17 amino acids.

The chain has TRBV5-1 and TRBJ2-3, with D maybe TRBD2 (5 bases). The CDR3 is made up of 15 amino acids. Germline CDR1 SGHRS, CDR2 YFSETQ. V shed 0 bases and J shed 7 bases, with 15 bases lying between them. The CDR3 DNA reads TGCGCCAGCAGCTTGGGACTACCCACTCCCCATACGCAGTATTTT. Translating gives CASSLGLPTPHTQYF.

The CDR3 DNA sequence: TGCGCCAGCAGCTTAAGGGGGCAGGGCGACGAGCAGTACTTC. This codes for CASSLRGQGDEQYF. This sequence joins TRBV5-1 and TRBJ2-7, with TRBD1 matching over 7 bases. The J segment lost 5 bases and the V segment lost 2 bases, leaving 7 bases of the junction unmatched. Germline V gene data show CDR1 as SGHRS and CDR2 as YFSETQ. The CDR3 length is 14 residues.

The J gene is TRBJ2-1, the V gene TRBV11-2, with 11 bases fitting TRBD2. The CDR3 length is 15 residues. The junction had 2 bases not matched to a gene; V was cut back by 3 bases and J by 4 bases. CDR1 is SGHAT and CDR2 is FQNNGV in the germline V gene. In nucleotides, the CDR3 is TGTGCCAGCAGCTTTAGCGGGAGGGGATACAATGAGCAGTTCTTC. Its translation is CASSFSGRGYNEQFF.

The chain employs TRBV4-2 and TRBJ1-2; tentatively, D is TRBD1 (6 bases). This CDR3 region has 14 residues. From germline, CDR1 is LGHNA and CDR2 YNFKEQ. The V gene lost 8 bases and the J gene lost 8 bases, with 21 bases spanning the gap. The CDR3 protein is CASLQLGGGRGYTF. CDR3 DNA: TGTGCCAGCCTCCAACTGGGGGGGGGCCGGGGCTACACCTTC.

The V gene is TRBV5-4, the J gene TRBJ2-3; D is perhaps TRBD2 (6 bases). The CDR3 is made up of 16 amino acids. V was clipped by 4 bases and J by 5 bases, with 20 bases between them. Germline CDR1 and CDR2: SGHNT and YYREEE (reference sequence). CDR3 DNA: TGTGCCAGCAGCCCTACCAGACTAGAAGGGGAAGATACGCAGTATTTT. Its protein product is CASSPTRLEGEDTQYF. Drawing the rest from reference TRBV5-4 and TRBJ2-3, the complete variable domain is ETGVTQSPTHLIKTRGQQVTLRCSSQSGHNTVSWYQQALGQGPQFIFQYYREEENGRGNFPPRFSGLQFPNYSSELNVNALELDDSALYLCASSPTRLEGEDTQYFGPGTRLTVL.

The count of this clone is one. The chain employs TRBV9 and TRBJ1-1, with D maybe TRBD1 (5 bases). The CDR3 has 14 residues. V was clipped by 0 bases and J by 1 base, with 7 bases between them. CDR1 and CDR2 from the germline V gene are SGDLS and YYNGEE. CDR3 residues: CASSVAGWNTEAFF. The CDR3 DNA follows: TGTGCCAGCAGCGTAGCAGGGTGGAACACTGAAGCTTTCTTT.

The chain recombines TRBV7-8 with TRBJ2-7; 8 positions agree with TRBD1. Germline V gives CDR1 SGHVS, CDR2 FQNEAQ. This CDR3 comprises 15 residues. Trimming took 5 bases from V and 4 from J; bases not matched to a gene: 10. The CDR3 here is CASSLEDRALYEQYF. CDR3 in DNA: TGTGCCAGCAGCCTAGAGGACAGGGCTCTTTACGAGCAGTACTTC.

The V and J genes are TRBV29-1 and TRBJ2-3; D is perhaps TRBD1 (6 bases). CDR1 SQVTM and CDR2 ANQGSEA come from the germline V gene. V was cut by 4 bases and J by 1 base, with 6 bases left in between. This CDR3 is 12 amino acids long. CDR3 DNA: TGCAGCGTTGGGACAGGCACAGATACGCAGTATTTT. Protein sequence: CSVGTGTDTQYF.

The DNA for the CDR3 is TGTGCCAGCAGTGATATGGGGGGGGCCGCCTACGAGCAGTACTTC. Amino acids: CASSDMGGAAYEQYF. This chain uses TRBV2 with TRBJ2-7, with D tentatively TRBD2 (7 bases). Deletions cut 3 bases from V and 2 bases from J, with 14 bases between. Germline V gives CDR1 SNHLY, CDR2 FYNNEI. The CDR3 is made up of 15 amino acids.

This chain links TRBV12-5 with TRBJ2-1; perhaps TRBD2 as D (6 bases). In germline, CDR1 is LGHNT, CDR2 FRNRAP. The germline V and J ends were trimmed by 3 bases and 2 bases, with 14 bases remaining between them. The CDR3 contains 16 residues. CDR3 in DNA: TGTGCTAGTGGTTTCGGAGCGGGTAACACCTACAATGAGCAGTTCTTC. Protein sequence: CASGFGAGNTYNEQFF.

This chain joins TRBV6-1 and TRBJ1-4; possible D gene TRBD1, 5 bases. The CDR3 sequence is 13 residues long. Germline V gives CDR1 MNHNS, CDR2 SASEGT. Trimming removed 10 bases at V and 3 bases at J, with 12 bases between. As DNA, the CDR3 is TGTGCCACCACCAGGGCGGCTAATGAAAAACTGTTTTTT. Amino acid sequence: CATTRAANEKLFF.

This chain links TRBV27 with TRBJ2-7; 9 bases line up with TRBD1. This CDR3 contains 15 residues. Trimming cost V 5 bases and J 2 bases; bases outside gene matches: 7. Germline V gene lookup returns CDR1 MNHEY and CDR2 SMNVEV (reference sequence). The CDR3 loop reads CASSPTGTGTYEQYF. The DNA for the CDR3 is TGTGCCAGCAGTCCAACCGGGACAGGGACCTACGAGCAGTACTTC.

The gene calls are TRBV4-1 and TRBJ1-5, with D tentatively TRBD1 (5 bases). Trimming shortened V by 1 base and J by 4 bases, and 20 bases separated the two germline ends. CDR1 and CDR2 (germline): MGHRA, YSYEKL. The CDR3 loop spans 18 amino acids. As DNA, the CDR3 is TGCGCCAGCAGCCAAGCCCTCCAGGGCCCACTGCCGAATCAGCCCCAGCATTTT. This translates into CASSQALQGPLPNQPQHF.

The V call is TRBV6-1, the J call TRBJ1-3, with D possibly matching TRBD1 (6 bases). The CDR3 is made up of 16 amino acids. Trimming pared 3 bases from V and 0 bases from J, leaving 12 bases between. CDR1 and CDR2 from the germline V gene are MNHNS and SASEGT. CDR3 DNA sequence: TGTGCCAGCAGTGAGAGGACAGTTCCCTCTGGAAACACCATATATTTT. This gives the protein CASSERTVPSGNTIYF.

The rearrangement joins TRBV27 to TRBJ2-6, with TRBD1 identical over 8 bases. The junction had 11 bases not matched to a gene; V was cut back by 1 base and J by 0 bases. Germline CDR1 and CDR2: MNHEY and SMNVEV (reference sequence). This CDR3 is built from 20 residues. DNA of the CDR3: TGTGCCAGCAGTTTATTTGCGGAGACAGGGGTCTCCTCTGGGGCCAACGTCCTGACTTTC. Its translation: CASSLFAETGVSSGANVLTF.

This clone is a singleton in its sample. The chain joins TRBV6-5 to TRBJ2-7, with 7 bases aligning to TRBD2. CDR1 and CDR2 (germline): MNHEY, SVGAGI. V dropped 0 bases and J dropped 3; count of bases not matched to a gene: 8. This CDR3 spans 16 amino acids. The CDR3 region is CASSYSPSGVGYEQYF. The CDR3 DNA reads TGTGCCAGCAGTTACTCACCCAGCGGGGTGGGCTACGAGCAGTACTTC.

This clone appeared once. The chain carries TRBV4-1 and TRBJ1-4, with D possibly TRBD1 on 6 matching bases. In germline, CDR1 is MGHRA, CDR2 YSYEKL. The CDR3 has 15 residues. The V and J ends lost 3 bases and 4 bases respectively, with 12 bases between them. This CDR3 reads CASSHIRGGNEKLFF. The CDR3 coding sequence is TGCGCCAGCAGCCACATCAGGGGCGGTAATGAAAAACTGTTTTTT.

The chain joins TRBV11-3 to TRBJ2-3; 7 bases map to TRBD2. The germline gives CDR1 SGHNT, CDR2 YENEEA. J was trimmed by 1 base and V by 10 bases; bases with no gene match: 5. There are 13 residues in the CDR3. In DNA form, the CDR3 reads TGTGCCACCGCGGGGGACCGCACAGATACGCAGTATTTT. This gives the protein CATAGDRTDTQYF.

The J gene is TRBJ2-7, the V gene TRBV5-8, with 9 positions matching TRBD1. J was trimmed by 2 bases and V by 0 bases; bases with no gene match: 3. CDR3 length: 15 amino acids. From germline, CDR1 is SGHTS and CDR2 YDEGEE. CDR3 sequence (DNA): TGTGCCAGCAGCTTGGGGGGGGACAGGGCCTACGAGCAGTACTTC. It is translated as CASSLGGDRAYEQYF.

This chain uses TRBV11-2 with TRBJ2-7; 9 bases are shared with TRBD1. The V and J ends lost 4 bases and 3 bases, in that order; junction bases with no gene match: 4. The CDR3 is 14 amino acids. CDR1 and CDR2 from the germline V gene are SGHAT and FQNNGV. The CDR3 nucleotides read TGTGCCAGCAGCTCGGGACAGGGCAACTACGAGCAGTACTTC. Translated, it gives CASSSGQGNYEQYF.

The V and J genes are TRBV28 and TRBJ2-7; 10 positions match TRBD1. This CDR3 region has 17 residues. CDR1 is MDHEN and CDR2 is SYDVKM in the germline V gene. Trimming at V came to 6 bases and at J to 1 base, leaving 12 bases not matched to a gene. CDR3 protein: CASSLTLGTGVSYEQYF. The CDR3 coding sequence is TGTGCCAGCAGCCTTACGCTCGGGACAGGGGTATCCTACGAGCAGTACTTC.

The chain is built from TRBV18 and TRBJ1-1; D perhaps matches TRBD1 (5 bases). The germline gives CDR1 KGHSH, CDR2 LQKENI. The CDR3 has 14 residues. V lost 1 base and J lost 7, with 13 bases in between. The CDR3 DNA sequence: TGTGCCAGCTCACCACAGGAGGGGAAACTTGAAGCTTTCTTT. Translating gives CASSPQEGKLEAFF.